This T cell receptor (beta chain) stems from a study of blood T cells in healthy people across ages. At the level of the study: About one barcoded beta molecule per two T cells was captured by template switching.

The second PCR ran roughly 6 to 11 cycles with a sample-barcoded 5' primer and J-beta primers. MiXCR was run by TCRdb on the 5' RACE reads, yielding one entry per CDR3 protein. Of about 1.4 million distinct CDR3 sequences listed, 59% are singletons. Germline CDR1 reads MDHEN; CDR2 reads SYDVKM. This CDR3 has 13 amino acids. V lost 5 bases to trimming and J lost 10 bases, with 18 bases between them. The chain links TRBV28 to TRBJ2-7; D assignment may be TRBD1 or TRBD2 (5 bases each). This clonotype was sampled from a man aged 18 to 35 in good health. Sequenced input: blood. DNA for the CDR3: TGTGCCAGCAGTCAGTCCGGGCGAGGGGCCCAGTACTTC. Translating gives CASSQSGRGAQYF.